This TCR beta chain was obtained from a study of shared clonotypes between healthy human individuals. Study findings and constraints: Investigators collected only blood, and repertoires in tissues likely differ.

V lost 6 bases and J lost 2, with 16 bases in between. CDR1 and CDR2 (germline): MNHEY, SMNVEV (reference sequence). CDR3 length equals 15 residues. CD45RO-negative, CCR7-selected cells formed the naive CD8 fraction, which excluded terminally differentiated effector memory CD45RA+ cells. Study donors comprised healthy, HIV-negative adults devoid of recent acute infection or vaccination. Per the original data handling: With immunoSEQ giving junction-only sequences and no quality scores, filtering differed. The assay was immunoSEQ multiplex PCR, and TCRdb's table has in-frame clones only and misses some. V and J calls and clone size are given by that table; D and trimming were obtained from the DNA. The sample contains about 2 million clones, about 95% of which appear only once. In the case of this clone: The antigen remains unidentified.

The V gene is TRBV27, the J gene TRBJ2-5; D is ambiguous. The source of this sequence is a man between 18 and 29 years old in good health. The sample consisted of naive CD8+ T cells sorted from blood. CDR3 DNA: TGTGCCAGCAGAGCCCTGGGGTATGGGCAAGAGACCCAGTACTTC. It specifies CASRALGYGQETQYF.